In its sample, the clone carrying this T cell receptor (beta chain) is large. The sample is drawn from a study of T cells in localized non-small cell lung cancer. The table came from immunoSEQ multiplex PCR; TCRdb's copy has only in-frame clones and leaves some out. The sample lists under 2,000 clones, approximately 23% occurring once. V was cut by 0 bases and J by 2 bases, with 6 bases left in between. The length of the CDR3 is 13 residues. Germline V lookup: CDR1 SGDLS, CDR2 YYNGEE. The TCR originated in a man aged 18 to 49 with stage I lung adenocarcinoma. The sequenced sample was normal lung tissue next to the tumor, obtained before any cancer treatment. V usage is TRBV9 and J usage is TRBJ2-7; D not certain. The CDR3 region is CASSVDSTYEQYF. In nucleotides, the CDR3 is TGTGCCAGCAGCGTAGACAGTACCTACGAGCAGTACTTC. The full variable domain, in which reference TRBV9 and TRBJ2-7 provide the parts outside the CDR3, is DSGVTQTPKHLITATGQRVTLRCSPRSGDLSVYWYQQSLDQGLQFLIQYYNGEERAKGNILERFSAQQFPDLHSELNLSSLELGDSALYFCASSVDSTYEQYFGPGTRLTVT.